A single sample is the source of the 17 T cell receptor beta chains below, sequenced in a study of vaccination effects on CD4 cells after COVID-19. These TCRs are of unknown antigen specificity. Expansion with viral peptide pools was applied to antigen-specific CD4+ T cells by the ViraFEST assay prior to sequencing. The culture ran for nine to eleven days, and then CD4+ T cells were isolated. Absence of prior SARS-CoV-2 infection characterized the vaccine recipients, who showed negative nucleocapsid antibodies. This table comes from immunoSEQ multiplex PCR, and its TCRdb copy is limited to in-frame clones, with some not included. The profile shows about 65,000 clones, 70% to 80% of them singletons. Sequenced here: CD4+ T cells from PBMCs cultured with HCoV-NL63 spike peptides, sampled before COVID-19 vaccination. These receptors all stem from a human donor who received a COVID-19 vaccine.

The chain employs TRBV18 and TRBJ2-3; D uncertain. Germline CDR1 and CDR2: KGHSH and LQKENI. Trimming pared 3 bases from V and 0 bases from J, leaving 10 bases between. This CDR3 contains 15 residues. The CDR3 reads CASSPTAASTDTQYF. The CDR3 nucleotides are TGTGCCAGCTCACCGACGGCAGCTAGCACAGATACGCAGTATTTT. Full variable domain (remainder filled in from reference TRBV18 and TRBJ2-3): NAGVMQNPRHLVRRRGQEARLRCSPMKGHSHVYWYRQLPEEGLKFMVYLQKENIIDESGMPKERFSAEFPKEGPSILRIQQVVRGDSAAYFCASSPTAASTDTQYFGPGTRLTVL.

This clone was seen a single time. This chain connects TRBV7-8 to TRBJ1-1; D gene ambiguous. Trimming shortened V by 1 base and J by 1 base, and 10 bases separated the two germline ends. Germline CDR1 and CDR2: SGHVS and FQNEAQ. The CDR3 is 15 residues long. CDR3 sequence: CASSLVAGSNTEAFF. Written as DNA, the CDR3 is TGTGCCAGCAGCTTAGTGGCCGGATCGAACACTGAAGCTTTCTTT.

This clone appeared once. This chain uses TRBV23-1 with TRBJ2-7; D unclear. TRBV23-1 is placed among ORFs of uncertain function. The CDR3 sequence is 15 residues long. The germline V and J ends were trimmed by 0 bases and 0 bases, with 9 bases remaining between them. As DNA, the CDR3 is TGCGCCAGCAGTCAATCGACCGGGCCCTCCTACGAGCAGTACGTC. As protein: CASSQSTGPSYEQYV.

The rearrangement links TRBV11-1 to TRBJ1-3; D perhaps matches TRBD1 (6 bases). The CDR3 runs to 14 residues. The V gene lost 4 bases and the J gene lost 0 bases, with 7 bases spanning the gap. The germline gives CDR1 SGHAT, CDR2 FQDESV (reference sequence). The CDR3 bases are TGTGCCAGCAGCTACAGGGCCTCTGGAAACACCATATATTTT. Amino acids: CASSYRASGNTIYF.

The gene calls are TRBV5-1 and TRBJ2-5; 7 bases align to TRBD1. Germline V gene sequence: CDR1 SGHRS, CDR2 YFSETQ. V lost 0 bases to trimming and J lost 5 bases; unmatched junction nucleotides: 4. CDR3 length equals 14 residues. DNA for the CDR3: TGCGCCAGCAGCTTGGAAGGGGGCCAGGAGACCCAGTACTTC. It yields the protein CASSLEGGQETQYF. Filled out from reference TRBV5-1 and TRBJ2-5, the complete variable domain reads KAGVTQTPRYLIKTRGQQVTLSCSPISGHRSVSWYQQTPGQGLQFLFEYFSETQRNKGNFPGRFSGRQFSNSRSEMNVSTLELGDSALYLCASSLEGGQETQYFGPGTRLLVL.

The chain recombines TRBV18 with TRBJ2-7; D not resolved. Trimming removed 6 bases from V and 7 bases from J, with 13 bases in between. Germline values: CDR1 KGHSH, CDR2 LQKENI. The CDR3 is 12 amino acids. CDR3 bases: TGTGCCAGCTCGTCCATCGGTGAGGAGCAGTACGTC. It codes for CASSSIGEEQYV.

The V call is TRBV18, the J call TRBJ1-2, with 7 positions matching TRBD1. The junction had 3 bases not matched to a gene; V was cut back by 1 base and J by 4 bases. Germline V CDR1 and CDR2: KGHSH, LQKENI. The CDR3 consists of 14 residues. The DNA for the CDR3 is TGTGCCAGCTCACCACAGGGGGCTTCCTATGGCTACACCTTC. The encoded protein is CASSPQGASYGYTF.

CDR3 loop: CASSGQWLFF. In nucleotides, the CDR3 is TGTGCCAGCAGTGGTCAGTGGCTGTTTTTT. The J gene is TRBJ1-4, the V gene TRBV28; D unclear. CDR3 size: 10 residues. V was trimmed by 5 bases and J by 14 bases, leaving 9 bases between them. From germline, CDR1 is MDHEN and CDR2 SYDVKM. The variable domain in full, completed from reference TRBV28 and TRBJ1-4, reads DVKVTQSSRYLVKRTGEKVFLECVQDMDHENMFWYRQDPGLGLRLIYFSYDVKMKEKGDIPEGYSVSREKKERFSLILESASTNQTSMYLCASSGQWLFFGSGTQLSVL.

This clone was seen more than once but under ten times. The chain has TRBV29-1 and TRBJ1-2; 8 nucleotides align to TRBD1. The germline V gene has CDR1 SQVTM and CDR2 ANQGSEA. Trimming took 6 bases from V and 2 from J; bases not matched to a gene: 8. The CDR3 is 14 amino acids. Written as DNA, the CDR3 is TGCAGCGTCCGCCCCGGGACAGGCAACTATGGCTACACCTTC. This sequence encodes CSVRPGTGNYGYTF.

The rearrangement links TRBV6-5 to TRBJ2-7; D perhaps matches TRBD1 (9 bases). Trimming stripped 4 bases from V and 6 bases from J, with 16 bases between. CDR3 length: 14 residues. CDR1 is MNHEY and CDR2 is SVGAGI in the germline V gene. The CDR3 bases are TGTGCCAGCAGTTTAGCGGGACAGGGATTCGAGCAGTACGTC. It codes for CASSLAGQGFEQYV.

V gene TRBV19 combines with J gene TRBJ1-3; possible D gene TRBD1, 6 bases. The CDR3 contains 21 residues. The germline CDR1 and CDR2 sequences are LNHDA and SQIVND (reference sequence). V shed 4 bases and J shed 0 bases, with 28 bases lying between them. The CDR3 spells CASSTRRGDKSPSLSGNTIYF. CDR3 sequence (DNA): TGTGCCAGTAGTACACGAAGGGGGGACAAATCCCCCTCTCTCTCTGGAAACACCATATATTTT.

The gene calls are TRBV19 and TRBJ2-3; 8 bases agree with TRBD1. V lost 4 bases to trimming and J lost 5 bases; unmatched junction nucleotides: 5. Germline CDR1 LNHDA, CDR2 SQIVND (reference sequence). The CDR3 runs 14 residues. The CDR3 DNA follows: TGTGCCAGTAGTAAGGACAGGGAGCTAGATACGCAGTATTTT. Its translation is CASSKDRELDTQYF.

Here the CDR3 DNA reads TGTGCCAGCAGTTTGAGCCTATTATTCAATCAGCCCCAGCATTTT. This encodes CASSLSLLFNQPQHF. The chain couples TRBV28 to TRBJ1-5; D call uncertain. The germline gives CDR1 MDHEN, CDR2 SYDVKM. Trimming shortened V by 3 bases and J by 3 bases, and 12 bases separated the two germline ends. CDR3 length: 15 amino acids.

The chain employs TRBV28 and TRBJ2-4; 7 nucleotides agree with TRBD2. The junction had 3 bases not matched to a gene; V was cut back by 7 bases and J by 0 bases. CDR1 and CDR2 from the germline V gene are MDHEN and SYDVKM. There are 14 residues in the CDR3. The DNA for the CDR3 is TGTGCCAGCAAGGGCGGGGGAGCCAAAAACATTCAGTACTTC. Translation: CASKGGGAKNIQYF.

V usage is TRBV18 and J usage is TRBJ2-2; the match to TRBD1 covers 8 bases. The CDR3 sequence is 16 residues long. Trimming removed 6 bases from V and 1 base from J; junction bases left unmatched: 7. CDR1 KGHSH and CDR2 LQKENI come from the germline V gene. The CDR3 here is CASSTRGPGNTGELFF. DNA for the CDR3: TGTGCCAGCTCGACCAGGGGGCCGGGGAACACCGGGGAGCTGTTTTTT.

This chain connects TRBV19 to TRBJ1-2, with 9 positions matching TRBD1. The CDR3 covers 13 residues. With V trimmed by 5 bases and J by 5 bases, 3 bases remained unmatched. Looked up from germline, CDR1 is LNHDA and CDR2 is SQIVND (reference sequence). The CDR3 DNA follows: TGTGCCAGTAGTGAGGGACAGGGATATGGCTACACCTTC. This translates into CASSEGQGYGYTF.

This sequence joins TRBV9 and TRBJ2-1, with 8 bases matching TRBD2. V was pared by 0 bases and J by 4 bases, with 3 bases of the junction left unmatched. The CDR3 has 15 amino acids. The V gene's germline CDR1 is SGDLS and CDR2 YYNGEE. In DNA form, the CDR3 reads TGTGCCAGCAGCGTAGCGGGGGGGTTTTACAATGAGCAGTTCTTC. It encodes CASSVAGGFYNEQFF.